The rows below give T cell receptor beta chains drawn from one sample of a study of early T cells in non-severe SARS-CoV-2 infection. A single record per CDR3 protein comes from TCRdb applying MiXCR to the 5' RACE reads. This sample carries 45,000 to 65,000 distinct CDR3 sequences, more than 9% of them seen once, and the ten largest clones take less than 5%. The sample comprised whole blood. All receptors derive from an adult who was a healthcare worker with PCR-confirmed SARS-CoV-2 infection or an uninfected control (not recorded which). Both conserved end residues are part of each CDR3. D genes are given only for firm matches. Expanded clones get a size class; other rows say once, few or many, or leave the size out.

TRBJ2-1,NA,TRBV12-3/TRBV12-4,few,CASSLSGNEQFF,TGTGCCAGCAGTTTGAGCGGTAATGAGCAGTTCTTC
TRBJ2-1,NA,TRBV2,NA,CASSDPVGHNEQFF,TGTGCCAGCAGCGACCCGGTGGGACACAATGAGCAGTTCTTC
TRBJ2-7,TRBD2,TRBV11-3,few,CASSAASGGSYEQYF,TGTGCCAGCAGCGCGGCTAGCGGGGGGTCTTACGAGCAGTACTTC
TRBJ2-7,TRBD1,TRBV7-6,few,CASSIPQGEQYF,TGTGCCAGCAGCATACCACAGGGGGAGCAGTACTTC
TRBJ2-3,NA,TRBV5-1,few,CASSLEGDPSTDTQYF,TGCGCCAGCAGCTTGGAGGGCGATCCTAGCACAGATACGCAGTATTTT
TRBJ2-4,TRBD1,TRBV18,many,CASSPSTGVEVKNIQYF,TGTGCCAGCTCACCATCAACAGGGGTGGAGGTCAAAAACATTCAGTACTTC
TRBJ2-1,TRBD2,TRBV24-1,many,CATSELAGGQGEQFF,TGTGCCACCAGTGAGTTAGCGGGAGGGCAAGGTGAGCAGTTCTTC
TRBJ2-7,NA,TRBV29-1,NA,CSAGGQSNYEQYF,TGCAGCGCCGGGGGACAGTCCAACTACGAGCAGTACTTC
TRBJ2-1,NA,TRBV7-9,few,CASSIRAVYEQFF,TGTGCCAGCAGCATCCGGGCTGTCTATGAGCAGTTCTTC
TRBJ1-1,NA,TRBV7-2,many,CASSLFSFFGTEGGAFF,TGTGCCAGCAGCTTATTTAGCTTTTTTGGGACGGAAGGAGGAGCTTTCTTT
TRBJ1-1,TRBD1,TRBV7-2,NA,CASSSEQGAYTEAFF,TGTGCCAGCAGCTCAGAGCAGGGGGCATACACTGAAGCTTTCTTT
TRBJ2-3,NA,TRBV9,NA,CASSVTGFTDTQYF,TGTGCCAGCAGCGTGACAGGATTCACAGATACGCAGTATTTT
TRBJ1-1,NA,TRBV2,many,CASTKGFAEAFF,TGTGCCAGCACCAAGGGTTTCGCTGAAGCTTTCTTT
TRBJ2-1,TRBD1,TRBV10-1,medium-sized,CASSGPGQGNNEQFF,TGCGCCAGCAGTGGTCCGGGACAGGGGAACAATGAGCAGTTCTTC
TRBJ1-1,NA,TRBV3-1,NA,CASSTRPRDTEAFF,TGTGCCAGCAGCACTCGACCCCGGGACACTGAAGCTTTCTTT
TRBJ2-5,NA,TRBV7-2,many,CASSFETQYF,TGTGCCAGCAGCTTCGAGACCCAGTACTTC
TRBJ2-2,NA,TRBV6-5,NA,CASSPIDSGNTGELFF,TGTGCCAGCAGTCCAATCGACAGCGGGAACACCGGGGAGCTGTTTTTT
TRBJ2-2,NA,TRBV7-3,many,CASSLKPEVGELFF,TGTGCCAGCAGCTTAAAGCCAGAGGTCGGGGAGCTGTTTTTT
TRBJ1-4,NA,TRBV2,many,CASSNLQGNEKLFF,TGTGCCAGCAGTAACCTCCAGGGGAATGAAAAACTGTTTTTT
TRBJ1-1,NA,TRBV5-1,many,CASSLGSGMNTEAFF,TGCGCCAGCAGCTTGGGGTCAGGCATGAACACTGAAGCTTTCTTT
TRBJ1-1,NA,TRBV2,many,CASTNDAPITFF,TGTGCCAGCACTAACGATGCCCCAATAACGTTCTTT
TRBJ2-2,TRBD2,TRBV10-3,NA,CAISESRLATGELFF,TGTGCCATCAGTGAGTCGAGACTAGCTACCGGGGAGCTGTTTTTT
TRBJ2-3,NA,TRBV5-1,NA,CASKEVGVGDTQYF,TGCGCCAGCAAGGAGGTAGGAGTAGGAGATACGCAGTATTTT
TRBJ1-1,NA,TRBV7-9,few,CASSRTGLSGTEAFF,TGTGCCAGCTCAAGGACCGGGCTGTCGGGCACTGAAGCTTTCTTT
TRBJ2-2,NA,TRBV19,few,CASTLNLPGQTNTGELFF,TGTGCCAGTACCCTAAACTTACCGGGACAAACGAACACCGGGGAGCTGTTTTTT
TRBJ2-2,NA,TRBV7-2,many,CASSLDTGELFF,TGTGCCAGCAGCTTAGACACCGGGGAGCTGTTTTTT
TRBJ2-7,TRBD1,TRBV6-1,NA,CASSFDRDEQYF,TGTGCCAGCAGTTTTGACAGGGACGAGCAGTACTTC
TRBJ2-1,TRBD2,TRBV20-1,NA,CSASQLAGGTEQFF,TGCAGTGCTAGTCAGCTAGCGGGAGGTACCGAGCAGTTCTTC
TRBJ1-1,NA,TRBV6-2/TRBV6-3,many,CASSYLGTEAFF,TGTGCCAGCAGTTATTTGGGCACTGAAGCTTTCTTT
TRBJ1-1,NA,TRBV18,NA,CASSIEGRTEAFF,TGTGCCAGCTCAATCGAGGGTCGTACTGAAGCTTTCTTT
TRBJ2-7,NA,TRBV14,many,CASSPSPRGEWDEQYF,TGTGCCAGCAGCCCCTCGCCTCGAGGGGAGTGGGACGAGCAGTACTTC
TRBJ1-1,NA,TRBV18,few,CATHPGRLNTEAFF,TGTGCCACCCACCCGGGACGGCTGAACACTGAAGCTTTCTTT
TRBJ2-7,NA,TRBV11-2,many,CASSPSNYEQYF,TGTGCCAGCAGCCCTAGCAACTACGAGCAGTACTTC
TRBJ2-1,TRBD1,TRBV20-1,many,CSARTSTGGYNEQFF,TGCAGTGCTCGGACTTCGACAGGGGGCTACAATGAGCAGTTCTTC
TRBJ1-3,NA,TRBV6-1,NA,CASSYAGDGGNTIYF,TGTGCCAGCAGTTATGCGGGGGACGGTGGAAACACCATATATTTT
TRBJ1-4,TRBD1,TRBV5-1,many,CASSLAKTGGNEKLFF,TGCGCCAGCAGCTTGGCCAAGACAGGGGGTAATGAAAAACTGTTTTTT
TRBJ1-5,TRBD1,TRBV29-1,many,CSVLKDRGDVFKSQPQHF,TGCAGCGTTCTTAAGGACAGGGGCGACGTATTCAAATCGCAGCCCCAGCATTTT
TRBJ2-3,TRBD2,TRBV7-9,many,CASSSWTRPGDTQYF,TGTGCCAGCAGCTCCTGGACTAGACCAGGGGATACGCAGTATTTT
TRBJ1-2,NA,TRBV25-1,NA,CASSSPTSYGYTF,TGTGCCAGCAGTTCTCCGACCAGCTATGGCTACACCTTC
TRBJ2-2,TRBD2,TRBV6-2/TRBV6-3,NA,CASSYSGGRGTGELFF,TGTGCCAGCAGTTACTCTGGCGGGAGGGGCACCGGGGAGCTGTTTTTT
TRBJ1-5,NA,TRBV5-5,many,CASSFSDSNQPQHF,TGTGCCAGCAGCTTTTCGGATAGCAATCAGCCCCAGCATTTT
TRBJ2-6,NA,TRBV18,few,CASSPPPHGSGANVLTF,TGTGCCAGCTCACCTCCCCCCCATGGCTCTGGGGCCAACGTCCTGACTTTC
TRBJ1-5,TRBD1,TRBV5-4,few,CASSTGGNQPQHF,TGTGCCAGCAGTACAGGGGGCAATCAGCCCCAGCATTTT
TRBJ2-5,TRBD1,TRBV5-6,many,CASSFLTGGQETQYF,TGTGCCAGCAGCTTCTTGACAGGGGGCCAAGAGACCCAGTACTTC
TRBJ1-5,NA,TRBV3-1,NA,CASSQVEGQPQHF,TGTGCCAGCAGCCAAGTAGAGGGTCAGCCCCAGCATTTT
TRBJ2-2,TRBD2,TRBV7-9,many,CASSPREGTGELFF,TGTGCCAGCAGCCCCAGGGAGGGAACCGGGGAGCTGTTTTTT
TRBJ2-7,NA,TRBV27,few,CASSSNGKGEQYF,TGTGCCAGCAGTTCCAACGGGAAGGGCGAGCAGTACTTC
TRBJ2-4,NA,TRBV6-2/TRBV6-3,many,CASSTWGTPAGNIQYF,TGTGCCAGCAGCACATGGGGGACCCCCGCAGGAAACATTCAGTACTTC
TRBJ2-3,TRBD2,TRBV12-3/TRBV12-4,many,CASSLWGTSGIGGTDTQYF,TGTGCCAGCAGTCTCTGGGGGACTAGCGGGATTGGTGGAACAGATACGCAGTATTTT
TRBJ2-1,TRBD2,TRBV5-4,many,CASSLVVAGGSNEQFF,TGTGCCAGCAGCTTGGTAGTAGCGGGGGGCTCCAATGAGCAGTTCTTC
TRBJ1-4,TRBD1,TRBV30,many,CAWSAGGLEKLFF,TGTGCCTGGAGTGCAGGGGGTCTAGAAAAACTGTTTTTT
TRBJ1-2,NA,TRBV19,many,CASSDGWYGYTF,TGTGCCAGCTCGGACGGGTGGTATGGCTACACCTTC
TRBJ2-7,NA,TRBV20-1,many,CSAGDLSSYEQYF,TGCAGTGCTGGTGACCTGAGCTCCTACGAGCAGTACTTC
TRBJ1-2,NA,TRBV10-3,many,CAIRLQSSYGYTF,TGTGCCATCAGATTACAGAGCTCCTATGGCTACACCTTC
TRBJ2-4,NA,TRBV5-1,few,CASSPWTSPDGKNIQYF,TGCGCCAGCAGCCCCTGGACATCCCCAGATGGCAAAAACATTCAGTACTTC
TRBJ2-7,TRBD2,TRBV7-9,many,CASSTGGLAGVEQYF,TGTGCCAGCAGCACAGGCGGACTAGCGGGGGTCGAGCAGTACTTC
TRBJ2-1,NA,TRBV5-6,many,CASSLYQILYNEQFF,TGTGCCAGCAGCTTGTACCAGATCCTTTACAATGAGCAGTTCTTC
TRBJ2-2,NA,TRBV10-2,many,CASSDRDGTGELFF,TGCGCCAGCAGTGACAGGGACGGCACCGGGGAGCTGTTTTTT
TRBJ2-5,NA,TRBV10-3,many,CAISPIAAGGQETQYF,TGTGCCATCAGTCCTATAGCGGCAGGGGGCCAAGAGACCCAGTACTTC